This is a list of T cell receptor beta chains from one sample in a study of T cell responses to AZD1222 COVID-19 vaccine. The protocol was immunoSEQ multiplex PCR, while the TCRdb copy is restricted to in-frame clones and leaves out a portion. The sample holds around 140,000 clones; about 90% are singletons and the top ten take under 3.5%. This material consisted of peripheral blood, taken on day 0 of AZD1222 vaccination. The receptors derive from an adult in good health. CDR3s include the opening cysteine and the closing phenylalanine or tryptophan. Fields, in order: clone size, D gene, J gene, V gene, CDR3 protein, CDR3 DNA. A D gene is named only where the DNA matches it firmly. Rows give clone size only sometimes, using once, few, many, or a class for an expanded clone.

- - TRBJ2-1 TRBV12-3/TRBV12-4 CASSRERGNEQFF TGTGCCAGCAGCCGGGAGCGAGGGAATGAGCAGTTCTTC
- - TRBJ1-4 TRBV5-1 CASSLGQGLGEKLFF TGCGCCAGCAGCTTGGGTCAGGGGCTAGGCGAAAAACTGTTTTTT
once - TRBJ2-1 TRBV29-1 CSVDPGVYEQFF TGCAGCGTCGACCCGGGGGTCTATGAGCAGTTCTTC
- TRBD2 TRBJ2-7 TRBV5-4 CASSRGEGREKYF TGTGCCAGCAGCCGGGGGGAGGGAAGGGAAAAGTACTTC
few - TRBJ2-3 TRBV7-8 CASSFGSTDTQYF TGTGCCAGCAGCTTTGGCAGCACAGATACGCAGTATTTT
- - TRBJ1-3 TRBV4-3 CASSQDRVGVSGNTIYF TGCGCCAGCAGCCAAGATAGGGTAGGAGTTTCTGGAAACACCATATATTTT
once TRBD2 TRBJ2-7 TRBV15 CATSPRTSGSYEQYF TGTGCCACCAGCCCCCGGACTAGCGGGAGTTACGAGCAGTACTTC
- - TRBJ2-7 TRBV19 CASSIGNLVGGSYEQYF TGTGCCAGTAGTATCGGGAACCTAGTTGGGGGCTCCTACGAGCAGTACTTC
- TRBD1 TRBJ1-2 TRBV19 CASSIVRTGSYGYTF TGTGCCAGTAGTATAGTCCGGACAGGGAGCTATGGCTACACCTTC
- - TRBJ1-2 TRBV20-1 CSASLQGYGYTF TGCAGTGCTAGTTTACAGGGCTATGGCTACACCTTC
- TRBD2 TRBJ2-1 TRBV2 CASSEYGLAGGSSYNEQFF TGTGCCAGCAGTGAATATGGACTAGCGGGGGGAAGCTCCTACAATGAGCAGTTCTTC
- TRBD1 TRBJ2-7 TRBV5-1 CASSLGTGGIYEQYF TGCGCCAGCAGCTTGGGCACAGGGGGGATCTACGAGCAGTACTTC
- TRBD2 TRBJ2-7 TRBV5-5 CASSLAAGGAYEQYF TGTGCCAGCAGCTTGGCGGCGGGAGGGGCCTACGAGCAGTACTTC